This TCR beta chain was captured in a study of blood T cell repertoires in COVID-19. Across the whole study: Nucleic acid was either cDNA or gDNA, and it came from T cells, B-cell-depleted T cells, or PBMCs.

Assignment of participants to cohorts was predicated upon participant-reported clinical history. Libraries were prepared by immunoSEQ multiplex PCR; TCRdb keeps only in-frame clonotypes and omits some of them. The sample records about 240,000 clones, around 87% being singletons. Germline V gene data show CDR1 as MNHEY and CDR2 as SMNVEV (reference sequence). The CDR3 runs 16 residues. V was clipped by 3 bases and J by 1 base; unmatched bases: 6. The V call is TRBV27, the J call TRBJ2-1, with 7 bases that match TRBD2. The clonotype was recovered from a woman in her forties with acute COVID-19. The sequenced material came from PBMCs or T cells enriched from blood (not recorded which). The CDR3 coding sequence is TGTGCCAGCAGTTTTGCGTGGGAGGGTTCCTACAATGAGCAGTTCTTC. Amino acid sequence: CASSFAWEGSYNEQFF.